The clone carrying this TCR beta chain has at least ten counts. Antigen specificity is unknown. The time point here: newly diagnosed GD, antithyroid drugs for less than 3 months. There was RNA extracted from PBMCs, and the TCR library was made from it. Arm-PCR of CDR3 regions and iRepertoire HTBI primers were used to build TCR beta libraries. TCRdb re-called the multiplex PCR reads with MiXCR, one entry per CDR3 protein. The sample consists of roughly 420,000 distinct CDR3 sequences, about 17% of them appearing once. This sample is drawn from a study of regulatory T cells in long-lasting Graves disease. Whole-study findings and limits: Persistent Graves' disease cases displayed lower TCR diversity than newly diagnosed ones.

This CDR3 spans 15 amino acids. V shed 8 bases, J shed 0 bases, and the junction held 6 bases outside the gene matches. In germline, CDR1 is MDHEN, CDR2 SYDVKM. These same data were also listed under a study on T cells in Graves' hyperthyroidism and ophthalmopathy.

The gene calls are TRBV28 and TRBJ1-5, with 8 bases aligning to TRBD1. This material consisted of peripheral blood mononuclear cells (PBMCs), taken at new diagnosis, from a patient treated with antithyroid drugs. The sequence was collected from a young woman with Graves disease. CDR3 in DNA: TGTGCCAGCCTCGGACAGGGTCATAGCAATCAGCCCCAGCATTTT. This sequence encodes CASLGQGHSNQPQHF.